The 18 T cell receptor beta chains below were found in one sample sequenced in a study of Graves' ophthalmopathy and Graves' hyperthyroidism. Amplifying from RNA transcripts, the study obtained TCR beta CDR3 regions. After a first-round RT-PCR with HTBI primers, a second-round multiplex PCR was run. TCRdb itself ran the multiplex PCR reads through MiXCR, one entry per CDR3 protein. Of more than 1,000,000 distinct CDR3 sequences in the sample, 35% to 40% were seen once. The sequenced sample consisted of peripheral blood or thyroid tissue (not recorded which). These receptors were collected from an adult man with Graves' hyperthyroidism.

Concerning this clonotype: This could be a read error, since a much larger clone is one nucleotide away. The V and J genes are TRBV6-6 and TRBJ1-2; D may be TRBD1 (5 bases). Germline V gene sequence: CDR1 MNHNY, CDR2 SVGAGI (reference sequence). The CDR3 covers 13 residues. With 1 base removed from V and 7 bases from J, the gap between germline ends came to 10 bases. CDR3 in amino acids: CASSYWDAGGYTF. The CDR3 bases are TGTGCCAGCAGTTACTGGGACGCGGGTGGCTACACCTTC.

This clonotype turned up a few times. The chain recombines TRBV13 with TRBJ1-6; D possibly corresponds to TRBD1 (5 bases). V lost 4 bases and J lost 10, with 20 bases in between. This CDR3 region has 16 residues. CDR1 and CDR2 from the germline V gene are PRHDT and FYEKMQ (reference sequence). CDR3 residues: CASSSGLSLGRSPLHF. Written as DNA, the CDR3 is TGTGCCAGCAGCTCGGGACTTTCCTTGGGGAGGTCACCCCTCCACTTT.

This chain links TRBV12-3 or TRBV12-4 with TRBJ1-4; maybe TRBD1 (5 bases). V was shortened by 3 bases and J by 4 bases, with 15 bases between the two germline ends. The CDR3 is made up of 16 amino acids. CDR3 in DNA: TGTGCCAGCAGTTTCGGCGCGGGGGGGGGTAATGAAAAACTGTTTTTT. Its protein is CASSFGAGGGNEKLFF.

V is TRBV10-3 and J is TRBJ1-1; 8 bases map to TRBD1. With 8 bases clipped from V and 1 base from J, the junction kept 9 bases outside the gene matches. From germline, CDR1 is ENHRY and CDR2 SYGVKD. The CDR3 runs to 15 residues. The CDR3 region is CAIGTRTGTNTEAFF. The CDR3 bases are TGTGCCATCGGGACGAGGACAGGGACGAACACTGAAGCTTTCTTT.

A word on this clonotype: This sequence may be a read error, since a much larger clone differs from it by one base. The rearrangement links TRBV5-1 to TRBJ2-2; D gene ambiguous. Trimming pared 7 bases from V and 9 bases from J, leaving 19 bases between. Germline CDR1 is SGHRS and CDR2 is YFSETQ. The CDR3 spans 14 residues. The CDR3 is CASGTGGGDWELFF. The CDR3, as DNA: TGCGCCAGCGGCACGGGCGGCGGTGACTGGGAGCTGTTTTTT.

The table lists this clonotype with a few counts. The V gene is TRBV6-6, the J gene TRBJ2-7; 7 bases fit TRBD1. V was clipped by 5 bases and J by 4 bases; unmatched bases: 8. Per germline, CDR1 MNHNY and CDR2 SVGAGI (reference sequence). The CDR3 extends over 14 amino acids. The CDR3 spells CASSVNDRAYEQYF. CDR3 sequence (DNA): TGTGCCAGCAGTGTCAACGACAGGGCGTACGAGCAGTACTTC.

This clonotype was detected once. This chain connects TRBV20-1 to TRBJ2-2; TRBD1 is a possible D gene (6 bases). Per the germline V gene, CDR1 is DFQATT and CDR2 is SNEGSKA (reference sequence). The CDR3 length is 16 residues. V lost 0 bases and J lost 0, with 11 bases in between. CDR3 residues: CSARDMGAANTGELFF. CDR3 DNA sequence: TGCAGTGCTAGAGATATGGGGGCGGCGAACACCGGGGAGCTGTTTTTT.

The CDR3 region has the DNA TGCAGTGCTAGAGACGGCGTAGGGTGGGACACTGAAGCTTTCTTT. Its protein product is CSARDGVGWDTEAFF. V is TRBV20-1 and J is TRBJ1-1; no clear D. The CDR3 is made up of 15 amino acids. Germline V gives CDR1 DFQATT, CDR2 SNEGSKA (reference sequence). Trimming took 0 bases from V and 3 from J, leaving 14 bases between them.

For this clonotype: A clone one base away is much larger, so this may be a read error. The chain joins TRBV5-1 to TRBJ2-7; D gene unclear. The CDR3 is 15 amino acids. Trimming pared 0 bases from V and 7 bases from J, leaving 17 bases between. Looked up from germline, CDR1 is SGHRS and CDR2 is YFSETQ. CDR3 sequence reads: CASSLDGVGKGEQYF. The DNA for the CDR3 is TGCGCCAGCAGCTTGGACGGTGTGGGCAAAGGGGAGCAGTACTTC.

The genes are TRBV10-3 and TRBJ1-5; 7 nucleotides align to TRBD1. CDR3 length: 15 residues. The germline V gene has CDR1 ENHRY and CDR2 SYGVKD. Unmatched junction bases numbered 3, after V lost 0 bases and J lost 4 bases. The CDR3 sequence is CAISESTGQNQPQHF. The DNA of the CDR3 is TGTGCCATCAGTGAGTCAACGGGACAGAATCAGCCCCAGCATTTT.

Concerning this clonotype itself: This may stem from a read error, because a much larger clone lies one nucleotide away. The chain is built from TRBV10-3 and TRBJ1-1; the D is unclear. Trimming took 5 bases from V and 4 from J, leaving 11 bases between them. The germline gives CDR1 ENHRY, CDR2 SYGVKD. The CDR3 has 13 amino acids. In DNA form, the CDR3 reads TGTGCCATCAGTCAACCCTTGAGCACTGAAGCTTTCTTT. This encodes CAISQPLSTEAFF.

Regarding this clonotype: Since a much larger clone is just one base distant, this may be a read error. The rearrangement uses TRBV11-3 and TRBJ1-3; D unclear. Germline CDR1 SGHNT, CDR2 YENEEA. This CDR3 has 16 residues. The CDR3 is CAGSPPAESSGNTIYF. The CDR3 bases are TGTGCCGGCAGCCCGCCTGCTGAGAGCTCTGGAAACACCATATATTTT.

The chain joins TRBV29-1 to TRBJ2-5; D unclear. Germline V lookup: CDR1 SQVTM, CDR2 ANQGSEA. This CDR3 contains 10 residues. Deletions cut 8 bases from V and 6 bases from J, with 10 bases between. In nucleotides, the CDR3 is TGCAGCTTAGGGTCGAAGACCCAGTACTTC. It encodes CSLGSKTQYF.

Ten or more counts support this clonotype. The chain is built from TRBV7-9 and TRBJ1-2; D not resolved. Germline CDR1 and CDR2: SEHNR and FQNEAQ (reference sequence). The CDR3 runs to 12 residues. Trimming removed 0 bases from V and 8 bases from J, with 7 bases in between. The CDR3 DNA reads as TGTGCCAGCAGCTTAGCGAGGAGGGGCTACACCTTC. It specifies CASSLARRGYTF.

The chain has TRBV7-9 and TRBJ2-7; no firm D call. The CDR3 spans 14 residues. Per the germline V gene, CDR1 is SEHNR and CDR2 is FQNEAQ (reference sequence). V lost 5 bases to trimming and J lost 0 bases, with 11 bases between them. CDR3 nucleotides: TGTGCCAGCAGCGTAGTGGACGGCTCCTACGAGCAGTACTTC. As protein: CASSVVDGSYEQYF.

This clonotype has ten or more counts. This rearrangement joins TRBV10-3 to TRBJ2-7, with no clear D. This CDR3 spans 11 amino acids. Trimming removed 6 bases at V and 0 bases at J, with 3 bases between. CDR1 is ENHRY, CDR2 SYGVKD, per germline. The CDR3 sequence: CAIRGSYEQYF. Here the CDR3 DNA reads TGTGCCATCAGGGGCTCCTACGAGCAGTACTTC.

This rearrangement joins TRBV19 to TRBJ2-3; D remains ambiguous. CDR3 length: 11 amino acids. V lost 3 bases, J lost 8 bases, and 6 bases lay in between. Looked up from germline, CDR1 is LNHDA and CDR2 is SQIVND (reference sequence). CDR3 sequence reads: CASSITGTQYF. The CDR3 DNA reads as TGTGCCAGTAGTATCACTGGTACGCAGTATTTT.

The chain combines TRBV6-6 with TRBJ1-5, with D uncertain. The CDR3 contains 15 residues. Trimming cost V 6 bases and J 4 bases, with 16 bases left between them. The germline gives CDR1 MNHNY, CDR2 SVGAGI (reference sequence). This CDR3 is CASSSDWTRNQPQHF. The CDR3 coding sequence is TGTGCCAGCAGCTCCGACTGGACGAGAAATCAGCCCCAGCATTTT.